The 11 T cell receptor beta chains below come from one sample, sequenced in a study of read filtering for tumor transcriptome and immune sequencing. This library used 300 to 500 ng RNA and molecular barcoded adaptors spanning alpha/delta and beta/gamma chains. TCRdb itself ran the reads through MiXCR, one entry per CDR3 protein. The table lists fewer than 50,000 distinct CDR3 sequences, roughly an eighth of them singletons. The sequenced sample consisted of a population of CD138-negative cells sorted from bone marrow. The origin of the receptors is a donor over 35 with multiple myeloma.

This clonotype was seen repeatedly, ten times or more. The chain has TRBV29-1 and TRBJ2-1, with D unresolved. CDR3 length equals 17 residues. The germline V and J ends were trimmed by 1 base and 0 bases, with 16 bases remaining between them. Germline V gives CDR1 SQVTM, CDR2 ANQGSEA. The CDR3: CSVEGGGGLSSYNEQFF. The CDR3 DNA is TGCAGCGTTGAAGGAGGTGGCGGTTTGAGCTCCTACAATGAGCAGTTCTTC.

This clonotype has ten or more counts. The gene calls are TRBV12-3 or TRBV12-4 and TRBJ2-7; 10 bases agree with TRBD2. V dropped 7 bases and J dropped 4; count of bases not matched to a gene: 4. The CDR3 is 13 amino acids. The CDR3 bases are TGTGCCAGCATAAGCGGGGGGGGTTACGAGCAGTACTTC. It codes for CASISGGGYEQYF.

This clonotype was counted ten times or more. The genes are TRBV29-1 and TRBJ2-1; tentative D call: TRBD2 (6 bases). The CDR3 has 15 amino acids. CDR1 is SQVTM and CDR2 is ANQGSEA in the germline V gene. Trimming pared 4 bases from V and 1 base from J, leaving 14 bases between. The CDR3 loop reads CSVVVGLASYNEQFF. As DNA, the CDR3 is TGCAGCGTTGTGGTGGGGCTAGCGTCCTACAATGAGCAGTTCTTC.

This clonotype was seen repeatedly, ten times or more. Sequence at one end of the junction differs from germline and may be a read error. The gene calls are TRBV20-1 and TRBJ2-5, with D perhaps given as TRBD1 or TRBD2 (6 bases each). CDR3 size: 13 residues. CDR1 DFQATT and CDR2 SNEGSKA come from the germline V gene (reference sequence). DNA for the CDR3: TGCAGTGCTAGGGTGGCGGGACAAGAGATCCAGTACTTC. As protein: CSARVAGQEIQYF.

This clonotype was found many times. V usage is TRBV29-1 and J usage is TRBJ1-4; 7 positions match TRBD1. Trimming at V came to 7 bases and at J to 5 bases, leaving 7 bases not matched to a gene. The CDR3 totals 13 residues. Germline CDR1 reads SQVTM; CDR2 reads ANQGSEA. Written as DNA, the CDR3 is TGCAGCGCCCGGACAGGACGGAATGAAAAACTGTTTTTT. Protein product: CSARTGRNEKLFF. Combining the CDR3 with reference TRBV29-1 and TRBJ1-4 gives the whole variable domain SAVISQKPSRDICQRGTSLTIQCQVDSQVTMMFWYRQQPGQSLTLIATANQGSEATYESGFVIDKFPISRPNLTFSTLTVSNMSPEDSSIYLCSARTGRNEKLFFGSGTQLSVL.

The chain is built from TRBV28 and TRBJ2-1, with 9 bases aligning to TRBD2. The CDR3 contains 14 residues. V shed 6 bases, J shed 6 bases, and the junction held 6 bases outside the gene matches. Germline V lookup: CDR1 MDHEN, CDR2 SYDVKM. The CDR3 nucleotides read TGTGCCAGCAGCAGTAGCGGGAGTCCCAATGAGCAGTTCTTC. The encoded protein is CASSSSGSPNEQFF.

Regarding this clonotype: A read error is likely here: a far larger clone is one base away. V gene TRBV6-2 or TRBV6-3 combines with J gene TRBJ2-3; D uncertain. Trimming stripped 5 bases from V and 2 bases from J, with 17 bases between. The CDR3 has 16 residues. Germline V gene data show CDR1 as MNHEY and CDR2 as SVGEGT. The CDR3 bases are TGTGCCAGCAGTCGGTCATCCTCCCGCTTCACAGATACGCAGTATTTT. This codes for CASSRSSSRFTDTQYF.

CDR3 amino acids: CASSGPSGETQYF. The CDR3 nucleotides are TGTGCCAGCAGTGGCCCGTCGGGAGAGACCCAGTACTTC. V is TRBV7-9 and J is TRBJ2-5; D is uncertain. The ends were cut back, 6 bases at V and 4 bases at J, with 12 bases in the middle. Germline V CDR1 and CDR2: SEHNR, FQNEAQ (reference sequence). CDR3 length: 13 residues.

In the case of this clonotype: One end of the junction fails to match germline, which may point to a read error. The rearrangement links TRBV15 to TRBJ2-1; no definite D call. Per germline, CDR1 LNHNV and CDR2 YYDKDF (reference sequence). CDR3 size: 13 residues. The CDR3 here is CVTCFSSYNEQFF. In DNA form, the CDR3 reads TGTGTCACCTGCTTTAGCTCCTACAATGAGCAGTTCTTC.

This clonotype has at least ten counts. The V and J genes are TRBV6-2 or TRBV6-3 and TRBJ2-7; 10 nucleotides align to TRBD1. Unmatched junction bases numbered 14, after V lost 8 bases and J lost 7 bases. Germline V CDR1 and CDR2: MNHEY, SVGEGT. This CDR3 contains 15 residues. The DNA of the CDR3 is TGTGCCAGCGCAGGCCCCGGGACAGGGGTCGGGGAGCAGTACTTC. Residues: CASAGPGTGVGEQYF.

There are many counts of this clonotype. The rearrangement joins TRBV28 to TRBJ1-5; D gene unclear. V shed 6 bases and J shed 2 bases, with 17 bases lying between them. Per germline, CDR1 MDHEN and CDR2 SYDVKM. The CDR3 contains 16 residues. The CDR3 loop reads CASRSDTKGGNQPQHF. Here the CDR3 DNA reads TGTGCCAGCAGATCCGACACCAAAGGCGGCAATCAGCCCCAGCATTTT.